This TCR beta chain was retrieved from a study of T cell repertoires in cytomegalovirus infection. About the research overall: The study used recently identified HLA-C-restricted and well-studied HLA-B-restricted CMV epitopes. Matching HLA type and CMV infection were both indicated by public TCR beta signatures.

With regard to this clonotype: Its specificity is unknown.

Each CDR3 protein is one row after TCRdb ran MiXCR on the reads. The data show approximately 770,000 distinct CDR3 sequences, almost 30% seen once. Study-level points and caveats: CMV-specific TCR beta clonotypes restricted by HLA-C dominated the ex vivo response.

The material sequenced was cultured CD8+ T cells from PBMCs, taken from culture after CMV antigen stimulation. This receptor was identified in a human donor in good health (CMV status not recorded). Some clones in this sample may be carry-over from other donors' samples.

This chain's CDR3 is CASSDPAGGHTGELFF. The CDR3 region has the DNA TGTGCCAGCAGTGATCCGGCGGGGGGGCACACCGGGGAGCTGTTTTTT. The rearrangement uses TRBV2 and TRBJ2-2; 9 positions agree with TRBD2. The CDR3 consists of 16 residues. Unmatched junction bases numbered 5, after V lost 3 bases and J lost 3 bases. Per the germline V gene, CDR1 is SNHLY and CDR2 is FYNNEI.